This TCR beta chain was found in a study of cytomegalovirus exposure and HLA in healthy donors. The validation cohort, a group of 120 subjects, included the donors and was separate from the roughly 670-subject first cohort. Notes on this clone: Antigen specificity is unknown.

V was cut by 4 bases and J by 2 bases, with 6 bases left in between. Germline-derived CDR1 and CDR2 are SGDLS and YYNGEE. The CDR3 extends over 13 amino acids. General study results and limits: Cytomegalovirus status, reportedly, was diagnosed with high specificity and sensitivity by the classifier. Overall, under 200 TCR beta chains were annotated as cytomegalovirus-associated. In vitro, a few CMV-associated chains proved specific for CMV antigens.

Profiling relied on immunoSEQ multiplex PCR, and the TCRdb table lists in-frame clones only, not all of them. The sample includes some 310,000 clones, approximately 86% of them seen just once. V is TRBV9 and J is TRBJ2-2; no clear D gene. Material for sequencing was PBMCs. This clonotype was obtained from a man aged 25-45 years in good health and CMV-seronegative. The CDR3 here is CASSPLNTGELFF. Here the CDR3 DNA reads TGTGCCAGCAGCCCCCTCAACACCGGGGAGCTGTTTTTT.